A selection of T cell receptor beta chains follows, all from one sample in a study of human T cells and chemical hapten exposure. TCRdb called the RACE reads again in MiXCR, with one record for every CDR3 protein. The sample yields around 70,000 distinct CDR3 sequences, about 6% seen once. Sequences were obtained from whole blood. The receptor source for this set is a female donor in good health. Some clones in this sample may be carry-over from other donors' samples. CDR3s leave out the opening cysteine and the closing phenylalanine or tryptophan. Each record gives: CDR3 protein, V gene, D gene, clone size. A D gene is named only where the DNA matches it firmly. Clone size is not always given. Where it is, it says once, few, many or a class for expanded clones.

CDR3 protein: ASLDGRALGEQF; V gene: TRBV7-2; D gene: TRBD2; clone size: many
CDR3 protein: ASSLTPAGEQY; V gene: TRBV5-4; D gene: .; clone size: many
CDR3 protein: ASSEVSSYNSPLH; V gene: TRBV27; D gene: .; clone size: many
CDR3 protein: ASSNPPAGAYEQY; V gene: TRBV19; D gene: TRBD2; clone size: many
CDR3 protein: ASSLIQGASGYT; V gene: TRBV28; D gene: TRBD1; clone size: many
CDR3 protein: ASSLSPGVSYGYT; V gene: TRBV27; D gene: .; clone size: many
CDR3 protein: AISERQNIQY; V gene: TRBV10-3; D gene: .; clone size: many
CDR3 protein: ASSRDIRKGNTIY; V gene: TRBV12-3/TRBV12-4; D gene: .; clone size: many
CDR3 protein: ASSLEAGTGERTDTQY; V gene: TRBV5-6; D gene: TRBD1; clone size: few
CDR3 protein: ASTSGGRGFTDTQY; V gene: TRBV28; D gene: TRBD2; clone size: few
CDR3 protein: ASSYKDRALWQPQH; V gene: TRBV6-6; D gene: TRBD1; clone size: .
CDR3 protein: ASSFTQNTEAF; V gene: TRBV12-3/TRBV12-4; D gene: .; clone size: many
CDR3 protein: ASSSQGSQY; V gene: TRBV28; D gene: .; clone size: .
CDR3 protein: ASSLIGLAESTDTQY; V gene: TRBV28; D gene: TRBD2; clone size: .
CDR3 protein: ASSARGLAVSDTQY; V gene: TRBV19; D gene: TRBD2; clone size: many
CDR3 protein: ASSPKPNTVSQSTDTQY; V gene: TRBV12-3/TRBV12-4; D gene: .; clone size: many
CDR3 protein: ASGDGWNTEAF; V gene: TRBV6-2/TRBV6-3; D gene: .; clone size: many
CDR3 protein: ASSYRTANYGYT; V gene: TRBV3-1; D gene: .; clone size: many
CDR3 protein: ASSQDLAGVLTANTGELF; V gene: TRBV4-2; D gene: TRBD2; clone size: few
CDR3 protein: ASSPTSGGIYEQY; V gene: TRBV28; D gene: TRBD2; clone size: many